These 5 T cell receptor beta chains were sequenced from one sample in a study of radiotherapy plus CTLA-4 blockade in lung cancer. Sequencing used immunoSEQ multiplex PCR; TCRdb keeps in-frame clones, though not all of them. Of 80,000 or so clones in the sample, roughly four fifths were seen once. This specimen consisted of peripheral blood, obtained from a patient treated with radiotherapy plus ipilimumab. The receptors originated from a human donor with non-small cell lung cancer who had stable disease on radiotherapy plus ipilimumab.

The genes are TRBV6-5 and TRBJ2-7; 9 nucleotides agree with TRBD2. Germline V lookup: CDR1 MNHEY, CDR2 SVGAGI. After removal of 4 bases from V and 7 bases from J, the junction contained 14 bases not matched to a gene. The CDR3 is 16 amino acids. The CDR3: CASSFGPAGGPGEQYF. CDR3 DNA sequence: TGTGCCAGCAGTTTCGGACCGGCGGGAGGGCCTGGAGAGCAGTACTTC.

With regard to this clone: Other nucleotide sequences in the sample specify the same CDR3. The chain combines TRBV6-5 with TRBJ1-1; D remains unclear. The germline gives CDR1 MNHEY, CDR2 SVGAGI. CDR3 length: 13 residues. V shed 2 bases and J shed 2 bases, with 6 bases lying between them. DNA for the CDR3: TGTGCCAGCAGTTACGCCGGTAACACTGAAGCTTTCTTT. Its translation: CASSYAGNTEAFF.

The V call is TRBV5-1, the J call TRBJ1-5; D gene uncertain. CDR1 is SGHRS and CDR2 is YFSETQ in the germline V gene. Trimming left V 8 bases short and J 2 bases short, with 14 bases between. This CDR3 is 14 amino acids long. CDR3 DNA: TGCGCCAGGTATCCCCGGAGGGGCAATCAGCCCCAGCATTTT. Its translation: CARYPRRGNQPQHF.

The chain employs TRBV18 and TRBJ2-2; D not resolved. The germline CDR1 and CDR2 sequences are KGHSH and LQKENI. V lost 1 base to trimming and J lost 7 bases, with 7 bases between them. CDR3 length equals 13 residues. This chain's CDR3 is CASSPRDSGELFF. The CDR3 coding sequence is TGTGCCAGCTCACCACGGGATAGCGGGGAGCTGTTTTTT.

V and J are TRBV9 and TRBJ1-5; 7 bases match TRBD1. The CDR3 loop spans 15 amino acids. Germline loops: CDR1 SGDLS, CDR2 YYNGEE. Germline trimming cut 4 bases from V and 4 bases from J; bases unmatched to any gene: 8. CDR3: CASSLQGRENQPQHF. As DNA, the CDR3 is TGTGCCAGCAGCCTACAGGGGAGGGAGAATCAGCCCCAGCATTTT.